The sequence of this TCR beta chain was determined in a study of metastatic and nonmetastatic thyroid tumors. This clone appeared many times. Prior to thyroid surgery, none of the patients had received any treatment. V was cut by 3 bases and J by 1 base, with 6 bases left in between. The CDR3 is 14 residues long. CDR1 KGHDR and CDR2 SFDVKD come from the germline V gene. TCRdb re-clonotyped the PCR reads via MiXCR. The repertoire includes 43,000 or so clones, 3.5% to 5% of them detected once, and over 8% sits in the top ten. V and J are TRBV24-1 and TRBJ1-5; D remains unclear. The sequenced material came from blood. This receptor was obtained from a female donor with papillary thyroid cancer or a benign thyroid nodule (not recorded which). Some clones in this sample may be carry-over from other donors' samples. The CDR3 sequence is CATSDNGSNQPQHF. CDR3 in DNA: TGTGCCACCAGTGATAATGGAAGCAATCAGCCCCAGCATTTT.